Below, 7 T cell receptor beta chains from the same sample are listed, as sequenced in a study of T cell responses to AZD1222 COVID-19 vaccine. TCRdb's copy holds only in-frame clones and misses some; the assay was immunoSEQ multiplex PCR. The table records 65,000 to 70,000 clones, 83% of them present only once. Sequencing used peripheral blood, obtained 28 days after the second AZD1222 dose. The receptors were sampled from an adult who received the AZD1222 COVID-19 vaccine.

The V and J genes are TRBV5-1 and TRBJ1-2; 12 bases agree with TRBD1. Germline V gene data show CDR1 as SGHRS and CDR2 as YFSETQ. J gave up 6 bases and V 7 bases, and 7 bases lay outside the gene matches. CDR3 length equals 14 residues. The DNA of the CDR3 is TGCGCCAGCTGTCGGGACAGGGGGCAGGATGGCTACACCTTC. Protein product: CASCRDRGQDGYTF.

The chain carries TRBV28 and TRBJ1-4; TRBD1 aligns across 8 bases. The CDR3 totals 14 residues. Germline-derived CDR1 and CDR2 are MDHEN and SYDVKM. V dropped 6 bases and J dropped 8; count of bases not matched to a gene: 8. The CDR3 protein is CASRFQGAGEKLFF. For the CDR3, the DNA is TGTGCCAGCAGATTTCAGGGGGCAGGAGAAAAACTGTTTTTT.

The chain employs TRBV6-4 and TRBJ2-3, with 7 bases that match TRBD1. Trimming at V came to 2 bases and at J to 2 bases, leaving 1 base not matched to a gene. The CDR3 is made up of 14 amino acids. Germline V lookup: CDR1 MRHNA, CDR2 SNTAGT. The CDR3, as DNA: TGTGCCAGCAGTGACGGGACAGACACAGATACGCAGTATTTT. Its protein is CASSDGTDTDTQYF.

The chain employs TRBV12-5 and TRBJ2-2; no firm D call. Trimming removed 4 bases at V and 6 bases at J, with 12 bases between. Germline-derived CDR1 and CDR2 are LGHNT and FRNRAP. The CDR3 spans 14 residues. CDR3 protein: CASGWGNGPGELFF. In DNA form, the CDR3 reads TGTGCTAGTGGTTGGGGAAATGGACCCGGGGAGCTGTTTTTT.

V usage is TRBV29-1 and J usage is TRBJ2-3; D is unresolved. CDR3 length equals 12 residues. The V and J ends lost 1 base and 4 bases respectively, with 6 bases between them. Germline CDR1 SQVTM, CDR2 ANQGSEA. The CDR3 sequence: CSVEVRSDTQYF. The CDR3 DNA is TGCAGCGTTGAAGTGCGTTCAGATACGCAGTATTTT.

This chain uses TRBV6-5 with TRBJ1-1; 7 bases map to TRBD1. The CDR3 sequence is 15 residues long. Germline CDR1 MNHEY, CDR2 SVGAGI. V was clipped by 2 bases and J by 3 bases; unmatched bases: 6. The CDR3 region has the DNA TGTGCCAGCAGTTACAGACCAGGGGGAGACACTGAAGCTTTCTTT. It is translated as CASSYRPGGDTEAFF.

The V call is TRBV18, the J call TRBJ2-5; D perhaps matches TRBD2 (6 bases). This CDR3 is 15 amino acids long. V was cut by 3 bases and J by 2 bases, with 13 bases left in between. CDR1 and CDR2 (germline): KGHSH, LQKENI. The CDR3 region has the DNA TGTGCCAGCTCACCCACTACTGGGACTCAAGAGACCCAGTACTTC. It is translated as CASSPTTGTQETQYF.